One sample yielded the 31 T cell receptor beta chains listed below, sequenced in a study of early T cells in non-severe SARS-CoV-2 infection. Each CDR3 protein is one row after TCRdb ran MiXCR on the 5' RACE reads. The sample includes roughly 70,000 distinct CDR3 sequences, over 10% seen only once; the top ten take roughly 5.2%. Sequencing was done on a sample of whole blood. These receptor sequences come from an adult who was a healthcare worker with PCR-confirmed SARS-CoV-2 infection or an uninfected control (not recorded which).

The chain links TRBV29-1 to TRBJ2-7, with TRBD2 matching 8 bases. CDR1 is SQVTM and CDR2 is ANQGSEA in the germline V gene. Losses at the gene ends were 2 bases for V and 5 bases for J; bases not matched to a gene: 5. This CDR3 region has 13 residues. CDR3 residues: CSVEPSGLNEQYF. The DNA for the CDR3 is TGCAGCGTTGAACCTAGCGGGTTGAACGAGCAGTACTTC.

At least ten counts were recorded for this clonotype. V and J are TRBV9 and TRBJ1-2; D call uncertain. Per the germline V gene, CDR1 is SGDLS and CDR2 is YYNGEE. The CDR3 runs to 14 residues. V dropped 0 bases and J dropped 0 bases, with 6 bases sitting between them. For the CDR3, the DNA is TGTGCCAGCAGCGTAGATACAGCTAACTATGGCTACACCTTC. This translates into CASSVDTANYGYTF.

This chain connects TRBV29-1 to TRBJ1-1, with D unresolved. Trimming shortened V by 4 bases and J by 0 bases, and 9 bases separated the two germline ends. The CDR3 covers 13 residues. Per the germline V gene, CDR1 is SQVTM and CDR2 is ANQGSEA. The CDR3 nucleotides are TGCAGCGTTGTCAGGCCGCTGAACACTGAAGCTTTCTTT. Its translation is CSVVRPLNTEAFF. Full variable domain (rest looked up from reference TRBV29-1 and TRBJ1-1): SAVISQKPSRDICQRGTSLTIQCQVDSQVTMMFWYRQQPGQSLTLIATANQGSEATYESGFVIDKFPISRPNLTFSTLTVSNMSPEDSSIYLCSVVRPLNTEAFFGQGTRLTVV.

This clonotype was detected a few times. The CDR3 sequence: CSVRGYNEQFF. The CDR3 bases are TGCAGCGTTAGGGGTTACAATGAGCAGTTCTTC. The rearrangement links TRBV29-1 to TRBJ2-1, with D tentatively TRBD1 (5 bases). CDR1 SQVTM and CDR2 ANQGSEA come from the germline V gene. The CDR3 is made up of 11 amino acids. Trimming shortened V by 5 bases and J by 4 bases, and 6 bases separated the two germline ends.

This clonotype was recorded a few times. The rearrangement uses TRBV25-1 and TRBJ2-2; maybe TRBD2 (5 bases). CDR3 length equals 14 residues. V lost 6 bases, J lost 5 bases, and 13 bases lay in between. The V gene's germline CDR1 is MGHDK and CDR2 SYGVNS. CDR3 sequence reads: CASRDSRGTGELFF. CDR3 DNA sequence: TGTGCCAGCAGAGACTCCCGCGGGACCGGGGAGCTGTTTTTT. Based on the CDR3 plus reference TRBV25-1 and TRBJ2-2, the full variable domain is EADIYQTPRYLVIGTGKKITLECSQTMGHDKMYWYQQDPGMELHLIHYSYGVNSTEKGDLSSESTVSRIRTEHFPLTLESARPSHTSQYLCASRDSRGTGELFFGEGSRLTVL.

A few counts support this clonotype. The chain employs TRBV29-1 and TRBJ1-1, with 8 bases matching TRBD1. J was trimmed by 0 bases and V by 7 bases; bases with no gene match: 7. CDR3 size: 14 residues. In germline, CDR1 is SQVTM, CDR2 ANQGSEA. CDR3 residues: CSGKRTGMNTEAFF. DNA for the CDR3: TGCAGCGGAAAGCGGACAGGGATGAACACTGAAGCTTTCTTT. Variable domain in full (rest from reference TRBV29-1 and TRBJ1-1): SAVISQKPSRDICQRGTSLTIQCQVDSQVTMMFWYRQQPGQSLTLIATANQGSEATYESGFVIDKFPISRPNLTFSTLTVSNMSPEDSSIYLCSGKRTGMNTEAFFGQGTRLTVV.

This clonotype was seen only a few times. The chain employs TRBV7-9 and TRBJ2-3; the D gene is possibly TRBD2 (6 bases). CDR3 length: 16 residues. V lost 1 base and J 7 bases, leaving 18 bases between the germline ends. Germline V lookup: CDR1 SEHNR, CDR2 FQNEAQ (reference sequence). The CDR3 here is CASSLDGGTGSNTQYF. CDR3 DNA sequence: TGTGCCAGCAGCTTAGACGGCGGGACCGGATCCAATACGCAGTATTTT.

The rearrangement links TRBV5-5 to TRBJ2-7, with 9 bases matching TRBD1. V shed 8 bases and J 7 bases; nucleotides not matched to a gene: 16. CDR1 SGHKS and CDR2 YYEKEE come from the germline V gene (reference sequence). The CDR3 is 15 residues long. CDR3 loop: CASGETGTGSWEQYF. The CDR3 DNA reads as TGTGCCAGTGGAGAAACCGGGACAGGGTCTTGGGAGCAGTACTTC.

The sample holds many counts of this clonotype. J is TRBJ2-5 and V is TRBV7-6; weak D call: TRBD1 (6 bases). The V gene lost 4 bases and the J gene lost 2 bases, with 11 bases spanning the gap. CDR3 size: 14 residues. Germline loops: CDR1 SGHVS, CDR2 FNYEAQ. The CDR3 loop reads CASSSSQGQETQYF. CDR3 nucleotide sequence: TGTGCCAGCAGCTCGAGCCAGGGGCAAGAGACCCAGTACTTC.

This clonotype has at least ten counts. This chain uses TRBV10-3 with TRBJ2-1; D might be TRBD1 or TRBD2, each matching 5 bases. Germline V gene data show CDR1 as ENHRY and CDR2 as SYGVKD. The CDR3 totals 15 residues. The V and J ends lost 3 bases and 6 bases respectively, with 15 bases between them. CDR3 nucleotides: TGTGCCATCAGTGATACGGGGCCCAGGGTCAATGAGCAGTTCTTC. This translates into CAISDTGPRVNEQFF.

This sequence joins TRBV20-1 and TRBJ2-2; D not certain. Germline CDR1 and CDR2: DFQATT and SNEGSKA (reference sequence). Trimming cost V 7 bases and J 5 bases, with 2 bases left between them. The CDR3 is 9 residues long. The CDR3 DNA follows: TGCAGTGAAACCGGGGAGCTGTTTTTT. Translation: CSETGELFF.

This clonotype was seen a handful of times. The CDR3 loop is CSVQNPLNTEAFF. The CDR3 DNA reads as TGCAGCGTTCAGAACCCGTTAAACACTGAAGCTTTCTTT. This chain connects TRBV29-1 to TRBJ1-1, with D unresolved. V shed 5 bases and J shed 2 bases, with 12 bases lying between them. The CDR3 contains 13 residues. Germline-derived CDR1 and CDR2 are SQVTM and ANQGSEA.

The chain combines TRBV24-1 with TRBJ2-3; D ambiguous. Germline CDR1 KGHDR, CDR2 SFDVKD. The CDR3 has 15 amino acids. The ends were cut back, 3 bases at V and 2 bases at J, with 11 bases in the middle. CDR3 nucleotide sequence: TGTGCCACCAGTGATCGTGTGGCCCTCACAGATACGCAGTATTTT. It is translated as CATSDRVALTDTQYF.

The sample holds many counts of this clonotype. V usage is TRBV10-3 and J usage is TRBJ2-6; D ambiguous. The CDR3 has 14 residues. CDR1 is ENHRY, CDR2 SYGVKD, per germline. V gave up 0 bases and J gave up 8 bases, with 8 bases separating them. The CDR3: CAISESGGTNVLTF. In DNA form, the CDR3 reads TGTGCCATCAGTGAGTCGGGTGGAACCAACGTCCTGACTTTC.

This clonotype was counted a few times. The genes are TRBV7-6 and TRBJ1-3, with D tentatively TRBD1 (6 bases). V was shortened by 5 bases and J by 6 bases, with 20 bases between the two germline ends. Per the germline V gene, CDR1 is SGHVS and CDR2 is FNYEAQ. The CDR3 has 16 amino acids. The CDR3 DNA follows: TGTGCCAGCAGCGCCACGACCGGGACATTAGAAAACACCATATATTTT. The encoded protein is CASSATTGTLENTIYF.

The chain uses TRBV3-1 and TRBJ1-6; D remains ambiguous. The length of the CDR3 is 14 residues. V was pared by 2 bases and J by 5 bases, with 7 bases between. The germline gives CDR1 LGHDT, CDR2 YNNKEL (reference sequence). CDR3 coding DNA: TGTGCCAGCAGCCAAAGTGAAGATAATTCACCCCTCCACTTT. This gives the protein CASSQSEDNSPLHF. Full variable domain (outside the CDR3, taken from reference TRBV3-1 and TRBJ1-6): DTAVSQTPKYLVTQMGNDKSIKCEQNLGHDTMYWYKQDSKKFLKIMFSYNNKELIINETVPNRFSPKSPDKAHLNLHINSLELGDSAVYFCASSQSEDNSPLHFGNGTRLTVT.

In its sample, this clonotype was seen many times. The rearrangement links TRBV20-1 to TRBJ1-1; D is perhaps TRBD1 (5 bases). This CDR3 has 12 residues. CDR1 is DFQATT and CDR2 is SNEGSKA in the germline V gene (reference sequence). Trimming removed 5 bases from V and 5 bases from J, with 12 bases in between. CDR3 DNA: TGCAGTGCTTCCAGGGATGGGACTGAAGCTTTCTTT. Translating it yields CSASRDGTEAFF.

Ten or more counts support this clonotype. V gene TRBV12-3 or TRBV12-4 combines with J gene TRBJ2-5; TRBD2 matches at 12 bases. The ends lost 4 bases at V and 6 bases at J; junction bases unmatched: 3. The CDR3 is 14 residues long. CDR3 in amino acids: CASSYTSGRQTQYF. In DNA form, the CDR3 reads TGTGCCAGCAGTTACACTAGCGGGAGGCAGACCCAGTACTTC.

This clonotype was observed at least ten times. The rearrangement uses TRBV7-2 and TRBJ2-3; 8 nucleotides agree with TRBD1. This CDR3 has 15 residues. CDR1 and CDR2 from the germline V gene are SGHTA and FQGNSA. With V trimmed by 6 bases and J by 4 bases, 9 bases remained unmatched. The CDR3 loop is CASRDSRGLADTQYF. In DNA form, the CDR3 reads TGTGCCAGCAGGGACAGCAGGGGGCTGGCAGATACGCAGTATTTT. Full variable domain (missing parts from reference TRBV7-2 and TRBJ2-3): GAGVSQSPSNKVTEKGKDVELRCDPISGHTALYWYRQSLGQGLEFLIYFQGNSAPDKSGLPSDRFSAERTGGSVSTLTIQRTQQEDSAVYLCASRDSRGLADTQYFGPGTRLTVL.

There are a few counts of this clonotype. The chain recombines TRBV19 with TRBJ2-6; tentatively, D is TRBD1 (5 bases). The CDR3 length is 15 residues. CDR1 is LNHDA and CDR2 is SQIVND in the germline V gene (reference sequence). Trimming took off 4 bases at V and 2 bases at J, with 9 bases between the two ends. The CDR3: CASSTGITGANVLTF. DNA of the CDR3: TGTGCCAGTAGTACAGGGATAACTGGGGCCAACGTCCTGACTTTC.

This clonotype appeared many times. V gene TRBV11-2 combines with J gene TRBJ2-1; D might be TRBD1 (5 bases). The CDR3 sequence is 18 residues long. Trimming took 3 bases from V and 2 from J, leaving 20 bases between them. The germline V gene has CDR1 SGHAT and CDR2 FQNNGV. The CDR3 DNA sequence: TGTGCCAGCAGCTTGCGCCGAGACAGCCACCTGACCTACAATGAGCAGTTCTTC. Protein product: CASSLRRDSHLTYNEQFF.

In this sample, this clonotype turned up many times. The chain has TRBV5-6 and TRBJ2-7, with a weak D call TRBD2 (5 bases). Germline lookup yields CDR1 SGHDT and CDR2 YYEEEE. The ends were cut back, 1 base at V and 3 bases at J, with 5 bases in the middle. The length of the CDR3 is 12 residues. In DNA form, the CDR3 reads TGTGCCAGCAGCTTGCGGGACTACGAGCAGTACTTC. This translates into CASSLRDYEQYF.

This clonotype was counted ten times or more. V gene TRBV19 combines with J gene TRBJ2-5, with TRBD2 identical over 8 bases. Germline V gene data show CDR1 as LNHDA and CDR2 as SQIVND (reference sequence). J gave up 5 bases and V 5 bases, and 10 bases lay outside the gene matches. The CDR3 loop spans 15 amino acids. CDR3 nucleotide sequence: TGTGCCAGTAGTCCCTCGGGAGGGCCTCGGGAGACCCAGTACTTC. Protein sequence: CASSPSGGPRETQYF.

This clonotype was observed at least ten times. CDR3 loop: CASSQVRGRASYGYTF. CDR3 DNA sequence: TGCGCCAGCAGCCAAGTTCGTGGCAGGGCCAGCTATGGCTACACCTTC. The V and J genes are TRBV4-1 and TRBJ1-2; D perhaps matches TRBD1 (5 bases). This CDR3 comprises 16 residues. V was cut by 1 base and J by 4 bases, with 16 bases left in between. The germline V gene has CDR1 MGHRA and CDR2 YSYEKL.

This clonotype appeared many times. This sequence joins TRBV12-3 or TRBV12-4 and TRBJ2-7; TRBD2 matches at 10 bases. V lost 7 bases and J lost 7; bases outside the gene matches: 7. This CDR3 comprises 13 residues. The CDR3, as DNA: TGTGCCAGCACCCGGGAGCGGGGGGGAGAGCAGTACTTC. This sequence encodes CASTRERGGEQYF.

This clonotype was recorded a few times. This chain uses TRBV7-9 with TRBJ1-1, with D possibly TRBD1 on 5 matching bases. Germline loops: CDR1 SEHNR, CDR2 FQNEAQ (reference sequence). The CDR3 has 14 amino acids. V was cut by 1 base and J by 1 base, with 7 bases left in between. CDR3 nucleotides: TGTGCCAGCAGCTTAGAGCAGGGGAACACTGAAGCTTTCTTT. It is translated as CASSLEQGNTEAFF.

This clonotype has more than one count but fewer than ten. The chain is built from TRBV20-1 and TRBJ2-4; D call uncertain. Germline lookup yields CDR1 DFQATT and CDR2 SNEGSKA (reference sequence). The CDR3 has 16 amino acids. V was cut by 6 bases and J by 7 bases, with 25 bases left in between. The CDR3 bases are TGCAGTGCAAGTAACGTCGGCTCTCCCCTTAGGAACATTCAGTACTTC. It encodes CSASNVGSPLRNIQYF.

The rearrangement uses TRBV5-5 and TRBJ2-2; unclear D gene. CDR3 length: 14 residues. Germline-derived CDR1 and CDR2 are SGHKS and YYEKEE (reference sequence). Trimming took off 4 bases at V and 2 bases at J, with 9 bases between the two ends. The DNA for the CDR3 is TGTGCCAGCAGCCCAGAGTTCAACACCGGGGAGCTGTTTTTT. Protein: CASSPEFNTGELFF. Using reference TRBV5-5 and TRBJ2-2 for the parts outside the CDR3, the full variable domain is DAGVTQSPTHLIKTRGQQVTLRCSPISGHKSVSWYQQVLGQGPQFIFQYYEKEERGRGNFPDRFSARQFPNYSSELNVNALLLGDSALYLCASSPEFNTGELFFGEGSRLTVL.

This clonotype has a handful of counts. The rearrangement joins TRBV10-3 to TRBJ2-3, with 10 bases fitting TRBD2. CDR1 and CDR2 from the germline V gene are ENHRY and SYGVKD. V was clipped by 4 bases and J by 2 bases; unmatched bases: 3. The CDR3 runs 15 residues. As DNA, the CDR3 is TGTGCCATCAGTGTAGCGGGGGGATCCACAGATACGCAGTATTTT. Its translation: CAISVAGGSTDTQYF.

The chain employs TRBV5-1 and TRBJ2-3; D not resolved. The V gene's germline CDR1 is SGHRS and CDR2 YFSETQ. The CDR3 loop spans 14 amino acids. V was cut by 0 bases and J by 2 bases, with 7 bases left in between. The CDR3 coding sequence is TGCGCCAGCAGCTTGGGACATACCACAGATACGCAGTATTTT. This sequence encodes CASSLGHTTDTQYF.

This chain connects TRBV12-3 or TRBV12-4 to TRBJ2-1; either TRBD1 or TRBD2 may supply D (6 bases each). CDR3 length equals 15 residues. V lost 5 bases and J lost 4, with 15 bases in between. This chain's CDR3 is CASSPSGGTYNEQFF. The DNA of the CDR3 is TGTGCCAGCAGTCCCTCTGGCGGGACATACAATGAGCAGTTCTTC.